This TCR beta chain comes out of a study of post-analysis software for immune sequencing data. Looking at the study overall: Both relapsing-remitting and secondary progressive multiple sclerosis featured among the disease courses, as did progressive-relapsing multiple sclerosis. Study results and limitations: The study found TRBV5-6, TRBV5-1 and TRBV20-1 among five or six TRBV segments more frequent in patients than controls. F-measure co-clustering was strong for batch-matched samples. When compared against controls, multiple sclerosis patients showed significantly lower normalized Chao1 diversity.

Regarding this clonotype: The target antigen is unknown.

Incorporated into the TCR beta cDNA libraries were unique molecular identifiers, which served to reduce PCR and sequencing biases. Once roughly 0.85 to 11 million T cells were used, about 510,000 cDNA molecules resulted. MiXCR, run by TCRdb on the PCR reads, gives a single entry per CDR3 protein. The repertoire holds 400,000 to 500,000 distinct CDR3 sequences, with 30% to 40% as singletons. V lost 1 base and J lost 0; bases outside the gene matches: 7. The V gene's germline CDR1 is LGHDT and CDR2 YNNKEL (reference sequence). CDR3 length: 17 residues. The sequence was collected from a girl between 2 and 10 years old with multiple sclerosis. The J gene is TRBJ1-1, the V gene TRBV3-1, with 8 bases lining up with TRBD1. The sample comprised blood. CDR3 bases: TGTGCCAGCAGCCAAGCAGGGGGCCGGTTGGTGAACACTGAAGCTTTCTTT. Amino acids: CASSQAGGRLVNTEAFF.